This T cell receptor beta chain came from a study of T-cell memory formation after mild COVID-19. At least ten counts were recorded for this clonotype. In germline, CDR1 is KGHSH, CDR2 LQKENI. The CDR3 consists of 13 residues. V lost 3 bases and J 2 bases, leaving 8 bases between the germline ends. TCRdb passed the 5' RACE reads through MiXCR, listing each CDR3 protein once. This table holds 250,000 to 350,000 distinct CDR3 sequences, roughly 15% found once. V and J are TRBV18 and TRBJ2-7, with D unresolved. Sequencing was performed on PBMCs or a T cell subset sorted from them (not recorded which). This sequence was found in a man between 18 and 29 years old who had mild COVID-19 (a few samples of this study predate the infection). Cell type and time point are not known. CDR3 loop: CASSPGGTYEQYF. CDR3 in DNA: TGTGCCAGCTCACCGGGCGGCACCTACGAGCAGTACTTC.